Below, 11 T cell receptor beta chains from the same sample are listed, as sequenced in a study of blood T cell repertoires in COVID-19. Sequencing was performed with immunoSEQ multiplex PCR; in TCRdb, only in-frame clones are kept and a portion is missing. The repertoire holds fewer than 200,000 clones, with almost 80% as singletons. The material sequenced was peripheral blood. These receptors were collected from a woman aged 70-85 years with acute or convalescent COVID-19.

This sequence joins TRBV18 and TRBJ2-1; the match to TRBD2 covers 7 bases. Germline V gene lookup returns CDR1 KGHSH and CDR2 LQKENI. CDR3 length: 15 residues. With 0 bases clipped from V and 5 bases from J, the junction kept 4 bases outside the gene matches. The DNA for the CDR3 is TGTGCCAGCTCACCACCGGGCGGGAGTAACAATGAGCAGTTCTTC. This gives the protein CASSPPGGSNNEQFF.

The rearrangement uses TRBV19 and TRBJ1-4, with TRBD1 identical over 7 bases. CDR1 LNHDA and CDR2 SQIVND come from the germline V gene (reference sequence). The CDR3 spans 15 residues. J was trimmed by 10 bases and V by 3 bases; bases with no gene match: 11. The CDR3 protein is CASSMVDRTHRKLFF. DNA for the CDR3: TGTGCCAGTAGTATGGTGGACAGGACTCATCGAAAACTGTTTTTT. The full variable domain, completed using reference TRBV19 and TRBJ1-4, is DGGITQSPKYLFRKEGQNVTLSCEQNLNHDAMYWYRQDPGQGLRLIYYSQIVNDFQKGDIAEGYSVSREKKESFPLTVTSAQKNPTAFYLCASSMVDRTHRKLFFGSGTQLSVL.

The rearrangement uses TRBV29-1 and TRBJ2-1; 8 nucleotides line up with TRBD2. The V gene's germline CDR1 is SQVTM and CDR2 ANQGSEA. With 5 bases clipped from V and 3 bases from J, the junction kept 12 bases outside the gene matches. The CDR3 spans 16 residues. CDR3 sequence reads: CSVFPETSAYYNEQFF. The CDR3, as DNA: TGCAGCGTTTTCCCAGAGACTAGCGCTTACTACAATGAGCAGTTCTTC.

This sequence joins TRBV3-1 (or the pseudogene TRBV3-2) and TRBJ1-6, with a weak D call TRBD1 (5 bases). V was shortened by 1 base and J by 10 bases, with 8 bases between the two germline ends. CDR1 is LGHDT and CDR2 is YNNKEL in the germline V gene (reference sequence). This CDR3 has 13 residues. The chain's CDR3 is CASSQVRVSPLHF. The CDR3 nucleotides are TGTGCCAGCAGCCAAGTCAGGGTCTCACCCCTCCACTTT.

The chain links TRBV19 to TRBJ2-1, with 9 bases identical to TRBD2. From germline, CDR1 is LNHDA and CDR2 SQIVND (reference sequence). Trimming removed 5 bases from V and 4 bases from J; junction bases left unmatched: 9. The CDR3 sequence is 16 residues long. CDR3 in amino acids: CASSRRAGGLYNEQFF. CDR3 DNA sequence: TGTGCCAGTAGTCGCCGGGCGGGAGGGTTATACAATGAGCAGTTCTTC. The complete variable domain, with remaining parts taken from reference TRBV19 and TRBJ2-1, reads DGGITQSPKYLFRKEGQNVTLSCEQNLNHDAMYWYRQDPGQGLRLIYYSQIVNDFQKGDIAEGYSVSREKKESFPLTVTSAQKNPTAFYLCASSRRAGGLYNEQFFGPGTRLTVL.

This chain connects TRBV30 to TRBJ1-2; maybe TRBD1 (6 bases). V shed 3 bases and J shed 6 bases, with 26 bases lying between them. The CDR3 has 17 residues. Germline V gene lookup returns CDR1 GTSNPN and CDR2 SVGIG (reference sequence). The CDR3 DNA sequence: TGTGCCTGGAGAGACGGGGGGGCCGCTTCTCTAACAGATGGCTACACCTTC. It encodes CAWRDGGAASLTDGYTF.

This clone was seen only once. The V gene is TRBV23-1, the J gene TRBJ1-1, with 10 bases fitting TRBD1. TRBV23-1 is an ORF, with its function uncertain. This CDR3 comprises 18 residues. The V and J ends lost 9 bases and 4 bases, in that order; junction bases with no gene match: 20. In DNA form, the CDR3 reads TGCGCCAGGCTACGCCTAGAATCTCCGGGACAGGGGTTCACTGAAGCTTTCTTT. Its protein product is CARLRLESPGQGFTEAFF.

CDR3 protein: CASSLRTSGRPNTGELFF. The CDR3, as DNA: TGCGCCAGCAGCCTCCGGACTAGCGGGAGACCGAACACCGGGGAGCTGTTTTTT. The chain carries TRBV4-1 and TRBJ2-2; 13 bases align to TRBD2. With V trimmed by 4 bases and J by 0 bases, 5 bases remained unmatched. The CDR3 extends over 18 amino acids. Germline-derived CDR1 and CDR2 are MGHRA and YSYEKL.

The CDR3 spells CASSQAGQYNEQFF. In DNA, the CDR3 is TGTGCCAGCAGCCAAGCAGGGCAGTACAATGAGCAGTTCTTC. The rearrangement links TRBV3-1 (or the pseudogene TRBV3-2) to TRBJ2-1; D is possibly TRBD1 (5 bases). The V end was cut by 1 base, the J end by 4 bases, with 8 bases between. The CDR3 contains 14 residues. Looked up from germline, CDR1 is LGHDT and CDR2 is YNNKEL (reference sequence).

V usage is TRBV5-8 and J usage is TRBJ1-5; 8 nucleotides match TRBD1. The CDR3 has 14 amino acids. Trimming cost V 6 bases and J 9 bases; bases outside gene matches: 11. Germline values: CDR1 SGHTS, CDR2 YDEGEE. CDR3 DNA sequence: TGTGCCAGCACCGAAAGACAGGGGTGGGTGCCCCAGCATTTT. The encoded protein is CASTERQGWVPQHF.

CDR3 in DNA: TGTGCCAGCAGCCCTATATCGCGGACTAGCGGGAGCGGCTATGAGCAGTTCTTC. Protein sequence: CASSPISRTSGSGYEQFF. The chain employs TRBV11-2 and TRBJ2-1; 13 bases fit TRBD2. The length of the CDR3 is 18 residues. Germline CDR1 reads SGHAT; CDR2 reads FQNNGV. J gave up 8 bases and V 5 bases, and 15 bases lay outside the gene matches.